This T cell receptor beta chain was sequenced for a study of regulatory T cells in long-lasting Graves disease. This CDR3 is built from 12 residues. V lost 0 bases to trimming and J lost 6 bases, with 8 bases between them. Germline CDR1 reads GTSNPN; CDR2 reads SVGIG (reference sequence). This clonotype was observed a few times. Assembly of TCR beta libraries relied on iRepertoire HTBI primers together with Arm-PCR of CDR3 regions. From the multiplex PCR reads, TCRdb called clonotypes with MiXCR, one entry per CDR3 protein. Counted here are around 450,000 distinct CDR3 sequences, more than 13% occurring once; the ten biggest clones make up approximately 16%. Time point defined: newly diagnosed GD, antithyroid drugs for less than 3 months. Extracted PBMC RNA gave rise to the TCR library. This same sample was also taken into another study, of T cells in Graves' hyperthyroidism and ophthalmopathy.

The chain recombines TRBV30 with TRBJ1-1; perhaps TRBD1 as D (6 bases). This TCR came from a woman aged 25 to 39 with Graves disease. The sample consisted of peripheral blood mononuclear cells (PBMCs), taken at new diagnosis, from a patient treated with antithyroid drugs. The CDR3 bases are TGTGCCTGGAGTGTATCAGGGGCTGAAGCTTTCTTT. Its translation: CAWSVSGAEAFF.